Below, 4 T cell receptor beta chains from the same sample are listed, as sequenced in a study of blood T cell repertoires in COVID-19. TCRdb's table, derived via immunoSEQ multiplex PCR, lists solely in-frame clones and lacks some. This sample has about 310,000 clones, with around 87% found just once. Sample: peripheral blood. All receptors derive from a man aged 45-65 years with active or convalescent COVID-19.

With respect to this clone: The identical CDR3 is also encoded by other nucleotide sequences in the sample. The chain couples TRBV14 to TRBJ1-5; the D is unclear. V gave up 1 base and J gave up 3 bases, with 4 bases separating them. Germline V lookup: CDR1 SGHDN, CDR2 FVKESK. This CDR3 contains 13 residues. The CDR3 nucleotides are TGTGCCAGCAGCCAAGGAGCCAATCAGCCCCAGCATTTT. It encodes CASSQGANQPQHF.

The chain couples TRBV7-9 to TRBJ1-4; no reliable D call. This CDR3 spans 15 amino acids. V gave up 4 bases and J gave up 5 bases, with 14 bases separating them. Germline V gives CDR1 SEHNR, CDR2 FQNEAQ (reference sequence). The CDR3 nucleotides are TGTGCCAGCAGCTCGTTGGAGGGCCGCAATGAAAAACTGTTTTTT. It specifies CASSSLEGRNEKLFF. Looking up the rest from reference TRBV7-9 and TRBJ1-4 gives the full variable domain: DTGVSQNPRHKITKRGQNVTFRCDPISEHNRLYWYRQTLGQGPEFLTYFQNEAQLEKSRLLSDRFSAERPKGSFSTLEIQRTEQGDSAMYLCASSSLEGRNEKLFFGSGTQLSVL.

The genes are TRBV28 and TRBJ2-3, with 10 bases aligning to TRBD1. The germline gives CDR1 MDHEN, CDR2 SYDVKM. V gave up 8 bases and J gave up 2 bases; unmatched junction bases: 19. The CDR3 totals 19 residues. The CDR3 DNA reads as TGTGCCAGCTATCCCCGCCCGGGACAGGGGAGCCAGCCCACAGATACGCAGTATTTT. Protein: CASYPRPGQGSQPTDTQYF.

The chain combines TRBV19 with TRBJ1-1; possible D gene TRBD1, 5 bases. From germline, CDR1 is LNHDA and CDR2 SQIVND (reference sequence). V was trimmed by 1 base and J by 6 bases, leaving 15 bases between them. CDR3 length: 15 amino acids. DNA of the CDR3: TGTGCCAGTAGTATAGGGAGAAGGGGAGGACCTGAAGCTTTCTTT. Encoded protein: CASSIGRRGGPEAFF.